This T cell receptor beta chain stems from a study of T cell responses to AZD1222 COVID-19 vaccine (dated by TCRdb to the early 2020s). Study-level background: TCR sequencing was performed for about 240 trial participants, of whom approximately 200 were given two doses of AZD1222 and roughly 25 were given two doses of MenACWY control vaccine. Trial participants were enrolled by age into 18-55, 56-69 and 70-plus year subgroups, with 148, 28 and 57 TCR-sequenced participants respectively.

The time point label, read with the paper, signifies: about 28 days (+/-7) after the second vaccine dose. AZD1222 recipients given second doses at about 4 weeks or at about 12 weeks were pooled, since spike-specific TCR depth and breadth were not found to differ between the two schedules. Vaccinee samples came from UK trials COV001 and COV002, including a single-blind randomized controlled phase 2/3 trial of AZD1222 (ChAdOx1 nCoV-19) in healthy adults. For TCRbeta chain sequencing, PBMC samples were collected from trial participants at day 0 and at day 28 after the second dose. The CDR3 regions of human TCRbeta chains were analyzed by immunosequencing. The authors' pipeline ran thus. Repertoire TCRs were matched against a reference library of SARS-CoV-2-specific TCRs generated with the MIRA antigen-specificity platform. Breadth was defined as the fraction of unique TCRs that were SARS-CoV-2-associated, and depth was defined as the fraction of total T cells that were SARS-CoV-2-associated. Using the MIRA data, each spike-specific TCR was mapped to the spike region that the TCR reacts to and placed in a CD4 or CD8 class. Log10-transformed breadth and depth values were compared by one-way ANOVA with Sidak's multiple comparisons tests. Here the immuneACCESS table is served through TCRdb, limited to in-frame sequences with V and J called. Missing clones are a known gap in these copies; in checked studies unresolved V genes cover under half, and the rest lacks a known reason. That table is the source of V, J and clone size, and D and trimming were worked out from the DNA. For this sample there are approximately 35,000 clones; 70% to 90% appear just once. The top ten clonotypes cover approximately 11% of the sample.

What the research found in general, with its limitations: CD4 TCRs associated with the vaccine covered the entire spike protein, and the dominant responses were in regions 160-218 and 743-854. Most participants were white British and females outnumbered males, and the authors suggested that clonal diversity may have been underestimated. In the small 56-69-year group, the increase in depth fell short of significance, most likely because of low power. Conclusions about previously exposed vaccinees are limited, since just five or six AZD1222 recipients were seropositive for SARS-CoV-2 at baseline. Epitopes outside the regions mutated in the B.1.351 and B.1.1.7 variants were reportedly recognized by nearly half of the unique spike-specific TCRs. Because no day 14 peak-response samples were available, the repertoires could be characterized only after the peak T cell response. After two AZD1222 doses, spike-specific TCR breadth and depth were significantly higher than at day 0 and than in MenACWY recipients.

Notes on this clone: What this receptor recognizes is not known. No quality values exist for individual bases; no much larger clone is one base distant.

The CDR3 measures 16 amino acids from cysteine to phenylalanine. CDR3 DNA only is kept here, 48 bases in frame from base 1. The CDR1 and CDR2 encoded by the germline V gene are MDHEN and SYDVKM. V is reduced by 3 bases and J by 5 bases, leaving a spacing of 18 bases between them. The sample was peripheral blood, taken 28 days after the second AZD1222 dose. The source of this sequence is an adult who received the AZD1222 COVID-19 vaccine. The rearrangement combines TRBV28 with TRBJ2-3; a confident D gene designation cannot be given. CDR3 reads: CASSFQSDTPGDTQYF. At the DNA level, the sequence is TGTGCCAGCAGTTTTCAGAGCGACACCCCGGGAGATACGCAGTATTTT.